These 16 T cell receptor beta chains came from one sample sequenced in a study of graft-versus-host responses after intestinal transplantation. The repertoire was sequenced with immunoSEQ multiplex PCR; TCRdb's copy has only in-frame clones and lacks some. The sample has around 10,000 clones, almost 95% seen once. Sequences were derived from PBMCs, sampled 68 days after transplant. Receptors originate from a human patient who received an intestinal transplant, so some T cells may come from the graft donor.

This clone was recorded only once. This sequence joins TRBV10-3 and TRBJ2-7; 7 bases align to TRBD1. J lost 6 bases, V lost 4 bases, and 9 bases had no gene match. CDR1 ENHRY and CDR2 SYGVKD come from the germline V gene. CDR3 length: 14 amino acids. The chain's CDR3 is CAISGLTGPFEQYF. For the CDR3, the DNA is TGTGCCATCAGTGGACTGACAGGGCCCTTCGAGCAGTACTTC.

The rearrangement joins TRBV20-1 to TRBJ1-1; possibly TRBD1 for D (5 bases). The germline V and J ends were trimmed by 8 bases and 1 base, with 5 bases remaining between them. The V gene's germline CDR1 is DFQATT and CDR2 SNEGSKA (reference sequence). CDR3 size: 10 residues. CDR3 sequence reads: CSTGNTEAFF. The CDR3, as DNA: TGCAGTACAGGGAACACTGAAGCTTTCTTT.

In this sample, this clone turned up a few times. The V and J genes are TRBV6-5 and TRBJ1-1; 9 nucleotides line up with TRBD1. The CDR3 is 15 amino acids. Losses at the gene ends were 0 bases for V and 4 bases for J; bases not matched to a gene: 3. Germline CDR1 MNHEY, CDR2 SVGAGI. CDR3 loop: CASSYSNRGRTEAFF. CDR3 nucleotides: TGTGCCAGCAGTTACTCGAACAGGGGGCGCACTGAAGCTTTCTTT.

The gene calls are TRBV7-2 and TRBJ2-6; D gene uncertain. V was clipped by 0 bases and J by 1 base, with 4 bases between them. CDR1 is SGHTA and CDR2 is FQGNSA in the germline V gene. The CDR3 sequence is 15 residues long. CDR3 loop: CASSLAASGANVLTF. CDR3 sequence (DNA): TGTGCCAGCAGCTTAGCGGCGTCTGGGGCCAACGTCCTGACTTTC.

This chain links TRBV6-5 with TRBJ1-5, with no clear D. Trimming took off 3 bases at V and 4 bases at J, with 7 bases between the two ends. The CDR3 covers 13 residues. From germline, CDR1 is MNHEY and CDR2 SVGAGI. The CDR3, as DNA: TGTGCCAGCAGTTATAGATGGAATCAGCCCCAGCATTTT. Translated: CASSYRWNQPQHF.

The chain employs TRBV7-8 and TRBJ1-5; TRBD1 might be the D (5 bases). Germline V lookup: CDR1 SGHVS, CDR2 FQNEAQ. CDR3 length: 17 residues. V shed 2 bases and J shed 2 bases, with 16 bases lying between them. The CDR3 bases are TGTGCCAGCAGCTTAATGGGTAGGGGCGCGGGCAATCAGCCCCAGCATTTT. It specifies CASSLMGRGAGNQPQHF.

J is TRBJ2-1 and V is TRBV27, with D uncertain. The germline CDR1 and CDR2 sequences are MNHEY and SMNVEV (reference sequence). Trimming stripped 6 bases from V and 0 bases from J, with 18 bases between. This CDR3 spans 17 amino acids. CDR3 DNA sequence: TGTGCCAGCAGCCTATCCCTAGGGAAGAGCTCCTACAATGAGCAGTTCTTC. As protein: CASSLSLGKSSYNEQFF.

V is TRBV19 and J is TRBJ1-1; perhaps TRBD1 as D (5 bases). The ends were cut back, 5 bases at V and 5 bases at J, with 15 bases in the middle. The CDR3 is made up of 14 amino acids. Germline values: CDR1 LNHDA, CDR2 SQIVND (reference sequence). The CDR3 is CASSLGTQGTEAFF. CDR3 sequence (DNA): TGTGCCAGTAGTTTGGGGACTCAAGGGACTGAAGCTTTCTTT.

CDR3 sequence (DNA): TGTGCCAGCAGCGAAGCCGGGACTAGCGGTTACGAGCAGTACTTC. Protein: CASSEAGTSGYEQYF. The V gene is TRBV9, the J gene TRBJ2-7; 11 positions match TRBD2. V lost 3 bases and J lost 4; bases outside the gene matches: 6. The CDR3 has 15 residues. CDR1 and CDR2 from the germline V gene are SGDLS and YYNGEE.

As to this clone: The junction and the germline gene differ at one end; a read error may be behind it. The CDR3 bases are TGTGCCGGCAGCCTCGGACTAGCGGGAACCTTCCTCTACGAGCAGTACTTC. The encoded protein is CAGSLGLAGTFLYEQYF. The chain employs TRBV7-2 and TRBJ2-7, with 12 bases fitting TRBD2. The CDR3 spans 17 residues. Germline values: CDR1 SGHTA, CDR2 FQGNSA.

This chain joins TRBV28 and TRBJ2-7, with 8 nucleotides matching TRBD2. CDR3 size: 18 residues. Losses at the gene ends were 5 bases for V and 1 base for J; bases not matched to a gene: 16. Germline assignment: CDR1 MDHEN and CDR2 SYDVKM. In DNA, the CDR3 is TGTGCCAGCAGTCTACCCTCAGCGCGCGGGAGGAGGTCCTACGAGCAGTACTTC. As protein: CASSLPSARGRRSYEQYF.

The chain recombines TRBV28 with TRBJ2-7, with D unclear. The length of the CDR3 is 15 residues. Trimming left V 2 bases short and J 2 bases short, with 13 bases between. Germline V gene sequence: CDR1 MDHEN, CDR2 SYDVKM. In DNA, the CDR3 is TGTGCCAGCAGTTTACCCCCTCGGAACCCCTACGAGCAGTACTTC. This gives the protein CASSLPPRNPYEQYF.

This clone appeared a single time. The chain joins TRBV7-9 to TRBJ2-4, with D possibly being TRBD1 or TRBD2 (5 bases each). The CDR3 loop spans 14 amino acids. Trimming stripped 6 bases from V and 8 bases from J, with 17 bases between. The germline V gene has CDR1 SEHNR and CDR2 FQNEAQ (reference sequence). CDR3 loop: CASREGVRGDIQYF. The CDR3 coding sequence is TGTGCCAGCAGGGAAGGGGTGAGGGGAGACATTCAGTACTTC.

The chain employs TRBV27 and TRBJ2-7; D is unclear. V was cut by 5 bases and J by 0 bases, with 8 bases left in between. The CDR3 loop spans 13 amino acids. The V gene's germline CDR1 is MNHEY and CDR2 SMNVEV (reference sequence). CDR3 sequence reads: CASSTRSSYEQYF. The DNA for the CDR3 is TGTGCCAGCAGTACCCGGTCCTCCTACGAGCAGTACTTC.

The rearrangement uses TRBV6-5 and TRBJ2-1, with no clear D. The CDR3 is 13 residues long. V lost 0 bases to trimming and J lost 9 bases, with 9 bases between them. The V gene's germline CDR1 is MNHEY and CDR2 SVGAGI. DNA of the CDR3: TGTGCCAGCAGTTACTCGGTCAGCCGTGAGCAGTTCTTC. It specifies CASSYSVSREQFF.

The chain recombines TRBV10-1 with TRBJ2-7; TRBD2 aligns across 8 bases. The CDR3 totals 14 residues. The V and J ends lost 0 bases and 2 bases, in that order; junction bases with no gene match: 0. The germline gives CDR1 WNHNN, CDR2 SYGVQD (reference sequence). The DNA of the CDR3 is TGCGCCAGCAGTGAGTCGGGACTAGCCTACGAGCAGTACTTC. This encodes CASSESGLAYEQYF.